The sequence of this TCR beta chain was determined in a study of cytomegalovirus exposure and HLA in healthy donors. TCRdb's table, derived via immunoSEQ multiplex PCR, lists solely in-frame clones and lacks some. Seen here are tens of thousands of clones, roughly 93% observed once, and the top ten hold roughly 1.9%. There are 18 residues in the CDR3. Unmatched junction bases numbered 11, after V lost 2 bases and J lost 2 bases. From germline, CDR1 is GTSNPN and CDR2 SVGIG (reference sequence). General study findings and limits: There were 150 to 200 TCR beta chains listed as cytomegalovirus-associated.

About this clone: Its target is not known.

The chain has TRBV30 and TRBJ2-7; the match to TRBD2 covers 14 bases. Sequencing used PBMCs. The TCR comes from a man aged 25 to 40 in good health and CMV-seronegative. CDR3 sequence (DNA): TGTGCCTGGAGTACCGGGACAGGGACTAGCGGGAGTGCCTACGAGCAGTACTTC. This sequence encodes CAWSTGTGTSGSAYEQYF.